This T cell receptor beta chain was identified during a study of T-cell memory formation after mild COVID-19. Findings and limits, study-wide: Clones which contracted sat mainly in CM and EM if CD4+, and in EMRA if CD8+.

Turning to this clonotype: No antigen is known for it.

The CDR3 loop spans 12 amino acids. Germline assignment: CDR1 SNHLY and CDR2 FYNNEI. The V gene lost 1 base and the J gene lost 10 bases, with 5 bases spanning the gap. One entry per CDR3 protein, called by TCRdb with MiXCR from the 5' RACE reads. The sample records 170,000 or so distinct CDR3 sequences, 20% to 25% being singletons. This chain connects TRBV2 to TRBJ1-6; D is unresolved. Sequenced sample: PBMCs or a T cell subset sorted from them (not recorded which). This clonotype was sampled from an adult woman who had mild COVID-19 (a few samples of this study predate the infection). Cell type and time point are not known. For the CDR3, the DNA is TGTGCCAGCAGTGAAGTAAACTCACCCCTCCACTTT. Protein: CASSEVNSPLHF.